Each of the 16 T cell receptor beta chains below was sequenced from the same sample in a study of chemoradiotherapy in HPV16-positive cancers. TCRdb keeps only in-frame clones here, not all; method: immunoSEQ multiplex PCR. The profile shows roughly 5,300 clones, roughly 71% of them singletons. The input for sequencing was tumor tissue, taken from a patient who underwent chemoradiotherapy. These TCRs come from a human donor with HPV-associated anogenital cancer.

The chain links TRBV7-2 to TRBJ2-1; no clear D gene. Germline V gene sequence: CDR1 SGHTA, CDR2 FQGNSA. This CDR3 region has 15 residues. V was clipped by 1 base and J by 4 bases, with 11 bases between them. In nucleotides, the CDR3 is TGTGCCAGCAGCTTAGAGGCTAACGGATACAATGAGCAGTTCTTC. This codes for CASSLEANGYNEQFF.

V is TRBV7-2 and J is TRBJ1-2, with TRBD1 identical over 7 bases. The CDR3 spans 13 residues. Germline-derived CDR1 and CDR2 are SGHTA and FQGNSA. V lost 1 base to trimming and J lost 8 bases; unmatched junction nucleotides: 4. The CDR3 here is CASSLGAGGGYTF. CDR3 sequence (DNA): TGTGCCAGCAGCTTAGGAGCAGGGGGGGGCTACACCTTC.

The gene calls are TRBV11-1 and TRBJ2-7, with D maybe TRBD1 (6 bases). Germline assignment: CDR1 SGHAT and CDR2 FQDESV (reference sequence). CDR3 length equals 14 residues. Trimming removed 4 bases from V and 5 bases from J, with 15 bases in between. CDR3 sequence (DNA): TGTGCCAGCAGCTCCTTGACAGGAGCCGACGAGCAGTACTTC. This translates into CASSSLTGADEQYF.

This clone rates as medium-sized. CDR3 sequence (DNA): TGCAGCGTTGAATACTCCAGGGTCACTGAAGCTTTCTTT. Protein sequence: CSVEYSRVTEAFF. The chain uses TRBV29-1 and TRBJ1-1, with D maybe TRBD1 (5 bases). The length of the CDR3 is 13 residues. Germline CDR1 reads SQVTM; CDR2 reads ANQGSEA. With 2 bases removed from V and 4 bases from J, the gap between germline ends came to 11 bases.

V gene TRBV5-5 combines with J gene TRBJ2-5; TRBD2 is a possible D gene (6 bases). The ends were cut back, 3 bases at V and 1 base at J, with 10 bases in the middle. The germline gives CDR1 SGHKS, CDR2 YYEKEE (reference sequence). The CDR3 is made up of 14 amino acids. The CDR3 loop reads CASSSDGGQETQYF. CDR3 nucleotides: TGTGCCAGCAGCTCTGACGGGGGCCAAGAGACCCAGTACTTC. Based on the CDR3 plus reference TRBV5-5 and TRBJ2-5, the full variable domain is DAGVTQSPTHLIKTRGQQVTLRCSPISGHKSVSWYQQVLGQGPQFIFQYYEKEERGRGNFPDRFSARQFPNYSSELNVNALLLGDSALYLCASSSDGGQETQYFGPGTRLLVL.

The chain is built from TRBV2 and TRBJ1-1; the D gene is possibly TRBD1 (5 bases). The germline V gene encodes CDR1 SNHLY and CDR2 FYNNEI. Trimming cost V 5 bases and J 4 bases, with 17 bases left between them. This CDR3 comprises 15 residues. This CDR3 is CASSSNQGFGTEAFF. The CDR3 region has the DNA TGTGCCAGCAGTTCGAATCAGGGATTTGGCACTGAAGCTTTCTTT.

The CDR3, as DNA: TGTGCCAGCAGCGAGACGGGCTTACAAGAGACCCAGTACTTC. Translating gives CASSETGLQETQYF. V gene TRBV6-4 combines with J gene TRBJ2-5; no clear D. CDR1 MRHNA and CDR2 SNTAGT come from the germline V gene. V was cut by 6 bases and J by 2 bases, with 13 bases left in between. The CDR3 is 14 residues long.

The chain combines TRBV30 with TRBJ1-4, with 8 bases matching TRBD1. This CDR3 has 14 residues. Germline V gene lookup returns CDR1 GTSNPN and CDR2 SVGIG (reference sequence). The V segment lost 6 bases and the J segment 6 bases; nucleotides outside the gene matches: 9. CDR3 sequence reads: CACRRGQGYEKLFF. As DNA, the CDR3 is TGTGCCTGCCGCAGAGGACAGGGTTATGAAAAACTGTTTTTT.

This clone was found a few times. The gene calls are TRBV14 and TRBJ1-1, with a possible D match to TRBD1 (5 bases). Trimming took 0 bases from V and 4 from J, leaving 9 bases between them. CDR1 and CDR2 from the germline V gene are SGHDN and FVKESK. This CDR3 contains 14 residues. CDR3 bases: TGTGCCAGCAGCCAAGAAGCGGGGGGCACTGAAGCTTTCTTT. Its translation is CASSQEAGGTEAFF.

This chain connects TRBV7-3 to TRBJ2-1; 7 bases agree with TRBD2. Germline V lookup: CDR1 SGHTA, CDR2 FQGTGA. Unmatched junction bases numbered 6, after V lost 5 bases and J lost 5 bases. The length of the CDR3 is 14 residues. The CDR3 reads CASSPPGGDNEQFF. DNA for the CDR3: TGTGCCAGCAGCCCGCCGGGGGGAGACAATGAGCAGTTCTTC. Variable domain in full (rest from reference TRBV7-3 and TRBJ2-1): GAGVSQTPSNKVTEKGKYVELRCDPISGHTALYWYRQSLGQGPEFLIYFQGTGAADDSGLPNDRFFAVRPEGSVSTLKIQRTERGDSAVYLCASSPPGGDNEQFFGPGTRLTVL.

The rearrangement joins TRBV19 to TRBJ2-3; 9 bases are a match to TRBD1. The trim removed 7 bases at V and 2 bases at J, leaving 10 bases unmatched. There are 16 residues in the CDR3. In germline, CDR1 is LNHDA, CDR2 SQIVND (reference sequence). This chain's CDR3 is CASTTYGTGHTDTQYF. The CDR3 DNA follows: TGTGCCAGTACCACTTACGGGACAGGGCACACAGATACGCAGTATTTT. The full variable domain, rest sourced from reference TRBV19 and TRBJ2-3, is DGGITQSPKYLFRKEGQNVTLSCEQNLNHDAMYWYRQDPGQGLRLIYYSQIVNDFQKGDIAEGYSVSREKKESFPLTVTSAQKNPTAFYLCASTTYGTGHTDTQYFGPGTRLTVL.

V and J are TRBV6-4 and TRBJ1-2; D remains ambiguous. Germline CDR1 reads MRHNA; CDR2 reads SNTAGT. The CDR3 covers 11 residues. Between the trimmed V and J ends, which lost 8 bases and 4 bases, there was a span of 8 bases. The CDR3 DNA reads as TGTGCCAGCTTTGACGGCTATGGCTACACCTTC. It is translated as CASFDGYGYTF.

This clone was detected only once. This chain uses TRBV27 with TRBJ1-1, with D possibly matching TRBD1 (5 bases). Germline values: CDR1 MNHEY, CDR2 SMNVEV (reference sequence). The CDR3 contains 14 residues. Trimming shortened V by 3 bases and J by 4 bases, and 12 bases separated the two germline ends. This chain's CDR3 is CASSFRGGATEAFF. The CDR3, as DNA: TGTGCCAGCAGTTTCCGGGGCGGGGCCACTGAAGCTTTCTTT.

This chain links TRBV19 with TRBJ1-5, with TRBD1 identical over 8 bases. This CDR3 has 16 amino acids. Germline CDR1 is LNHDA and CDR2 is SQIVND (reference sequence). V lost 6 bases, J lost 5 bases, and 12 bases stayed unmatched. CDR3 DNA sequence: TGTGCCAGTAGCCCGTCCCGGGACAGGTCGGATCAGCCCCAGCATTTT. Its translation: CASSPSRDRSDQPQHF.

The chain joins TRBV11-2 to TRBJ2-5; 8 nucleotides match TRBD1. Per germline, CDR1 SGHAT and CDR2 FQNNGV. V lost 3 bases, J lost 5 bases, and 5 bases stayed unmatched. The CDR3 extends over 14 amino acids. The CDR3 reads CASSFTRGRETQYF. The CDR3 DNA reads as TGTGCCAGCAGCTTTACCAGGGGGCGGGAGACCCAGTACTTC.

V usage is TRBV4-3 and J usage is TRBJ2-7, with D tentatively TRBD2 (5 bases). This CDR3 has 14 amino acids. In germline, CDR1 is LGHNA, CDR2 YSLEER. The V and J ends lost 0 bases and 7 bases respectively, with 13 bases between them. CDR3 region: CASSQDTRRSEQYF. The CDR3 nucleotides read TGCGCCAGCAGCCAAGATACCAGGAGGAGTGAGCAGTACTTC.